A single sample gave rise to the 10 T cell receptor beta chains below, sequenced in a study of OX40 agonist ivuxolimab in advanced cancers. Measured with immunoSEQ multiplex PCR; TCRdb has only the in-frame clones, and not every one. The table shows fewer than 90,000 clones, with around nine tenths occurring only once. The sample here was CD4+ or CD8+ T cells sorted from blood, taken in a trial of the OX40 agonist ivuxolimab. These receptors came from an adult with an advanced solid tumor such as melanoma, head and neck, liver or kidney cancer.

The rearrangement links TRBV5-4 to TRBJ2-2; no clear D. CDR3 length: 14 residues. The V end lost 3 bases, the J end lost 6 bases, and 12 bases lay between the germline ends. Germline-derived CDR1 and CDR2 are SGHNT and YYREEE (reference sequence). CDR3 sequence (DNA): TGTGCCAGCAGCTCTCAAAGTGGGGCCGGGGAGCTGTTTTTT. Protein sequence: CASSSQSGAGELFF.

This clone came up a few times. The chain combines TRBV28 with TRBJ1-2; D perhaps matches TRBD1 (5 bases). V was shortened by 7 bases and J by 2 bases, with 11 bases between the two germline ends. Germline V gene lookup returns CDR1 MDHEN and CDR2 SYDVKM. The CDR3 extends over 13 amino acids. CDR3: CASTPRGNYGYTF. CDR3 nucleotide sequence: TGTGCCAGCACCCCACGGGGGAACTATGGCTACACCTTC.

V usage is TRBV9 and J usage is TRBJ2-1; no firm D call. V was clipped by 4 bases and J by 5 bases, with 16 bases between them. Germline V gives CDR1 SGDLS, CDR2 YYNGEE. This CDR3 comprises 15 residues. CDR3 region: CASSRGSSLDNEQFF. DNA for the CDR3: TGTGCCAGCAGCCGCGGTAGTTCTCTAGACAATGAGCAGTTCTTC. Full variable domain (outside the CDR3, taken from reference TRBV9 and TRBJ2-1): DSGVTQTPKHLITATGQRVTLRCSPRSGDLSVYWYQQSLDQGLQFLIQYYNGEERAKGNILERFSAQQFPDLHSELNLSSLELGDSALYFCASSRGSSLDNEQFFGPGTRLTVL.

This sequence joins TRBV7-3 and TRBJ2-5, with 9 bases aligning to TRBD2. Trimming took 2 bases from V and 1 from J; bases not matched to a gene: 2. The germline V gene encodes CDR1 SGHTA and CDR2 FQGTGA. CDR3 length: 15 amino acids. The DNA of the CDR3 is TGTGCCAGCAGCTTACAAGCGGGGGGCCAAGAGACCCAGTACTTC. It yields the protein CASSLQAGGQETQYF.

The V call is TRBV28, the J call TRBJ1-5; weak D call: TRBD1 (6 bases). CDR1 MDHEN and CDR2 SYDVKM come from the germline V gene. The V and J ends lost 6 bases and 6 bases respectively, with 15 bases between them. The CDR3 length is 14 residues. The CDR3 loop reads CASSRWGGAQPQHF. CDR3 DNA sequence: TGTGCCAGCAGCCGTTGGGGGGGCGCTCAGCCCCAGCATTTT. Supplemented by reference TRBV28 and TRBJ1-5, the full variable domain reads DVKVTQSSRYLVKRTGEKVFLECVQDMDHENMFWYRQDPGLGLRLIYFSYDVKMKEKGDIPEGYSVSREKKERFSLILESASTNQTSMYLCASSRWGGAQPQHFGDGTRLSIL.

V usage is TRBV7-8 and J usage is TRBJ2-5; D possibly corresponds to TRBD1 (5 bases). The CDR3 runs to 15 residues. Germline V lookup: CDR1 SGHVS, CDR2 FQNEAQ. V lost 2 bases and J lost 4, with 14 bases in between. CDR3 sequence reads: CASSLRQGLGETQYF. The CDR3 nucleotides read TGTGCCAGCAGCTTAAGGCAGGGCTTGGGAGAGACCCAGTACTTC.

This clone appeared a few times. This chain uses TRBV10-3 with TRBJ1-2; 8 nucleotides agree with TRBD1. Germline V CDR1 and CDR2: ENHRY, SYGVKD. V shed 4 bases, J shed 3 bases, and the junction held 4 bases outside the gene matches. The CDR3 is 14 amino acids. The CDR3 protein is CAISGGQAHYGYTF. CDR3 nucleotide sequence: TGTGCCATCAGTGGGGGACAGGCCCACTATGGCTACACCTTC.

The chain carries TRBV5-1 and TRBJ1-5, with 7 positions matching TRBD1. Trimming at V came to 2 bases and at J to 2 bases, leaving 10 bases not matched to a gene. This CDR3 spans 17 amino acids. Looked up from germline, CDR1 is SGHRS and CDR2 is YFSETQ. CDR3 bases: TGCGCCAGCAGCTTAGACCCCAGAGACAGGGGCAATCAGCCCCAGCATTTT. This sequence encodes CASSLDPRDRGNQPQHF.

This CDR3 is CASSPLGGGYNEQFF. The CDR3 DNA follows: TGTGCCAGCAGCCCACTTGGCGGGGGTTACAATGAGCAGTTCTTC. The gene calls are TRBV28 and TRBJ2-1; 7 bases fit TRBD2. The V segment lost 6 bases and the J segment 4 bases; nucleotides outside the gene matches: 9. Germline loops: CDR1 MDHEN, CDR2 SYDVKM. CDR3 length: 15 amino acids.

The chain couples TRBV11-1 to TRBJ1-1; 10 bases fit TRBD1. Per germline, CDR1 SGHAT and CDR2 FQDESV (reference sequence). The CDR3 covers 16 residues. V lost 5 bases, J lost 4 bases, and 10 bases stayed unmatched. CDR3 bases: TGTGCCAGCAGCCGCTTTGGACAGGGGGGCGTCACTGAAGCTTTCTTT. Residues: CASSRFGQGGVTEAFF.